This T cell receptor (beta chain) was sequenced in a study of control samples from healthy donors and cancer patients (dated by TCRdb to between 2020 and 2021). The method was the immunoSEQ multiplex PCR assay. TCRdb holds this immuneACCESS table with in-frame rearrangements only. Some clones are missing; in checked studies, unresolved V genes explain under half, and the rest has no known cause. Here the sample has 90,000 to 100,000 clones; about four fifths occur a single time. The top ten constitute roughly 10% of the sample. Note on this clone: What this receptor recognizes is not known. The sample holds no much larger clone one base away, and base qualities are not on file.

CDR1 and CDR2 are drawn from the germline V gene: MNHEY, SVGAGI. There are 15 amino acids in the CDR3, from cysteine to phenylalanine inclusive. The retained sequence is limited to the CDR3, 45 bases, with the frame set at the first base. Germline trimming amounts to 6 bases on V and 2 bases on J, with 7 as the count of junction bases outside the gene matches. The source material was blood. The receptor chain draws on TRBV6-5 and TRBJ2-7; the junction holds 10 bases that match TRBD1. This clonotype was obtained from a woman younger than 45 in good health. The CDR3 region reads CASRETGGEPYEQYF. The nucleotides are TGTGCCAGCAGAGAGACAGGGGGCGAACCCTACGAGCAGTACTTC.